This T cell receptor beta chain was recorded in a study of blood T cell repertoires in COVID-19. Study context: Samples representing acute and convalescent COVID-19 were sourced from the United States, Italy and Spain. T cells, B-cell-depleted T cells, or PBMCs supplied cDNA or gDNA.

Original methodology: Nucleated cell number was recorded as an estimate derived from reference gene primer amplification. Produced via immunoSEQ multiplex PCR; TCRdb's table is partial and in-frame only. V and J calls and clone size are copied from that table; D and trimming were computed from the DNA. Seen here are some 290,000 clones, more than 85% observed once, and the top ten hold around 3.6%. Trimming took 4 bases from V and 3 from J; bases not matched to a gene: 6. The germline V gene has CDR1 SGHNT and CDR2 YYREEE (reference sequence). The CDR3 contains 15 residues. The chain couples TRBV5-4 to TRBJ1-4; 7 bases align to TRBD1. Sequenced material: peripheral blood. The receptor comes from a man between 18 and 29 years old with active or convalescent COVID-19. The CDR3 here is CASSLKRGPNEKLFF. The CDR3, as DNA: TGTGCCAGCAGCCTAAAAAGGGGGCCTAATGAAAAACTGTTTTTT.